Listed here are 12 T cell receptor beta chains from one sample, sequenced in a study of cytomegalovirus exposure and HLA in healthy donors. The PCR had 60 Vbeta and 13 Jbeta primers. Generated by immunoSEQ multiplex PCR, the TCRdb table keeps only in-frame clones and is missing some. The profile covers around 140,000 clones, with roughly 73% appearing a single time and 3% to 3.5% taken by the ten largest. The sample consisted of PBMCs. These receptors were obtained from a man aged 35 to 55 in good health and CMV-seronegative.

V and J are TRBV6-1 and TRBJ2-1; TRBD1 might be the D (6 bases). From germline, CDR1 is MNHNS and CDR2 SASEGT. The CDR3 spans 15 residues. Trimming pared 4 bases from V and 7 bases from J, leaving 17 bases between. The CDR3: CASSASDRTGNEQFF. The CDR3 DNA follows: TGTGCCAGCAGTGCCTCCGACAGGACGGGGAATGAGCAGTTCTTC.

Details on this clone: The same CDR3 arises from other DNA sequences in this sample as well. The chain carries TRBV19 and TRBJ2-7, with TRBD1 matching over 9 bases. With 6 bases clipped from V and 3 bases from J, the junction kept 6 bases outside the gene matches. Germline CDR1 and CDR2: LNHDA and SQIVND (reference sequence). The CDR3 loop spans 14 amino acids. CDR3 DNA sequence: TGTGCCAGTAGCCCGGGACAGGGAGGCTACGAGCAGTACTTC. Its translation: CASSPGQGGYEQYF. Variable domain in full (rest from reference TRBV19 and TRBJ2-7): DGGITQSPKYLFRKEGQNVTLSCEQNLNHDAMYWYRQDPGQGLRLIYYSQIVNDFQKGDIAEGYSVSREKKESFPLTVTSAQKNPTAFYLCASSPGQGGYEQYFGPGTRLTVT.

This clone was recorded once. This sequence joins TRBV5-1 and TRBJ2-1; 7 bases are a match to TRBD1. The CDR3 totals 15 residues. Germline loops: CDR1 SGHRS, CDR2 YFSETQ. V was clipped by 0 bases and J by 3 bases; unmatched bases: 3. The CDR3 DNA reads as TGCGCCAGCAGCTTGGCCACAGGGGACTACAATGAGCAGTTCTTC. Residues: CASSLATGDYNEQFF.

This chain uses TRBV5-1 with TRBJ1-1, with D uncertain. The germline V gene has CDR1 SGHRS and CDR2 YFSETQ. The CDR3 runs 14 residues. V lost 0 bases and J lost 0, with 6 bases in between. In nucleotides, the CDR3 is TGCGCCAGCAGCTTGGACAGCCTGAACACTGAAGCTTTCTTT. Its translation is CASSLDSLNTEAFF.

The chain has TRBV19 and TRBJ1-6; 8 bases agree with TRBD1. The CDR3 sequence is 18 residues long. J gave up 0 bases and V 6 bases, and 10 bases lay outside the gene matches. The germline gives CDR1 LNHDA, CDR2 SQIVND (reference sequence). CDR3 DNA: TGTGCCAGTAGCCCAGGGGGCTTAGGAAGCTCCTATAATTCACCCCTCCACTTT. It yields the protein CASSPGGLGSSYNSPLHF. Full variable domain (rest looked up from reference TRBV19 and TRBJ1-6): DGGITQSPKYLFRKEGQNVTLSCEQNLNHDAMYWYRQDPGQGLRLIYYSQIVNDFQKGDIAEGYSVSREKKESFPLTVTSAQKNPTAFYLCASSPGGLGSSYNSPLHFGNGTRLTVT.

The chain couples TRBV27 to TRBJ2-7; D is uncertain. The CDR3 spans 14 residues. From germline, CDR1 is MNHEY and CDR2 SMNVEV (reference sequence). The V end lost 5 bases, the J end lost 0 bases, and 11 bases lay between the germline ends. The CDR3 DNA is TGTGCCAGCAGTCCTACCCTTTCCTCCTACGAGCAGTACTTC. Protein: CASSPTLSSYEQYF.

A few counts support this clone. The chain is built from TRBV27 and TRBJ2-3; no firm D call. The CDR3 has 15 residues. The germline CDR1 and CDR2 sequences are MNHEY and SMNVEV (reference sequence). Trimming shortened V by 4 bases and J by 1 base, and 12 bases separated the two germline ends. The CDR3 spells CASSSSSRGTDTQYF. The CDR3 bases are TGTGCCAGCAGTTCCTCGTCCCGGGGCACAGATACGCAGTATTTT.

The CDR3 DNA follows: TGTGCCAGCAGTTCCCGGACTTCCCGGGAGCTGTTTTTT. It encodes CASSSRTSRELFF. The V gene is TRBV6-5, the J gene TRBJ2-2, with TRBD2 as a possible D gene (5 bases). The V gene lost 4 bases and the J gene lost 9 bases, with 12 bases spanning the gap. CDR3 size: 13 residues. Germline V gene data show CDR1 as MNHEY and CDR2 as SVGAGI.

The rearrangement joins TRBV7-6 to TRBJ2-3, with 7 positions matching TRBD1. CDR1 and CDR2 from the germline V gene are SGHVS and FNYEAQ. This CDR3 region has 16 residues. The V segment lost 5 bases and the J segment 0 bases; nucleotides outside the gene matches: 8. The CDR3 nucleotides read TGTGCCAGCAGCGAAGACAGGGAAACTAGCACAGATACGCAGTATTTT. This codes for CASSEDRETSTDTQYF. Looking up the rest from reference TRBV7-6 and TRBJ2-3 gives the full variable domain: GAGVSQSPRYKVTKRGQDVALRCDPISGHVSLYWYRQALGQGPEFLTYFNYEAQQDKSGLPNDRFSAERPEGSISTLTIQRTEQRDSAMYRCASSEDRETSTDTQYFGPGTRLTVL.

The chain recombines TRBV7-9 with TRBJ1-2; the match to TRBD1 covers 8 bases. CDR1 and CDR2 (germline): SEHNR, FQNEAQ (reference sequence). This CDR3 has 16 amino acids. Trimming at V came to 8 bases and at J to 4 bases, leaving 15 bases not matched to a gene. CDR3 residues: CASGRLDRGRGYGYTF. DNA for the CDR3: TGTGCCAGCGGGCGACTAGACAGGGGAAGGGGCTATGGCTACACCTTC.

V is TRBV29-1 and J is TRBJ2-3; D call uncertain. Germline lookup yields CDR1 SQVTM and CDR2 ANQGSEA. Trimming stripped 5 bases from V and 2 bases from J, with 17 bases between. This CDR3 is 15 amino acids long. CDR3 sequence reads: CSVRIIAVYTDTQYF. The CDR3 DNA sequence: TGCAGCGTTAGAATCATAGCAGTATACACAGATACGCAGTATTTT.

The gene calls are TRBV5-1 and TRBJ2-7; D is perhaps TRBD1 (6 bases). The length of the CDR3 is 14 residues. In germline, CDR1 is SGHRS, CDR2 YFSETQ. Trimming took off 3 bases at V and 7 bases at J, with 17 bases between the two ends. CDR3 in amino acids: CASSSAGVTGEQYF. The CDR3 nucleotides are TGCGCCAGCAGCTCGGCAGGGGTTACGGGGGAGCAGTACTTC.